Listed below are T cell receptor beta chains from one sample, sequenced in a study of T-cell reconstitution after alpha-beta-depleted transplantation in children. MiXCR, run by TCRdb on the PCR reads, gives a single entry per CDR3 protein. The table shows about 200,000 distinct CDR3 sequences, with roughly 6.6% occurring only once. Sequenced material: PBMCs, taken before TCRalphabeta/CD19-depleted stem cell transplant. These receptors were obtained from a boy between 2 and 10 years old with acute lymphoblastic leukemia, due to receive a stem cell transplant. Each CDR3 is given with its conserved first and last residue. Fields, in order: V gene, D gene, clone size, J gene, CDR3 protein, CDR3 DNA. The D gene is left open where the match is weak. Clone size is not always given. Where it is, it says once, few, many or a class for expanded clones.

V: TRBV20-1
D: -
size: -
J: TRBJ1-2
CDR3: CSAHLWTGGYGYTF
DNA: TGCAGTGCTCACCTTTGGACGGGAGGCTATGGCTACACCTTC

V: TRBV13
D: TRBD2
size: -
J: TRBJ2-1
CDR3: CASSSGRANNEQFF
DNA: TGTGCCAGCAGTAGCGGGAGGGCCAACAATGAGCAGTTCTTC

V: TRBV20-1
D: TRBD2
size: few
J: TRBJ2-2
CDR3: CSARKLAGPGELFF
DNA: TGCAGTGCTAGAAAGCTAGCGGGACCCGGGGAGCTGTTTTTT

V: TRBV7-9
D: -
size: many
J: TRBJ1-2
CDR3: CASSLQENYGYTF
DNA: TGTGCCAGCAGCCTACAGGAGAACTATGGCTACACCTTC

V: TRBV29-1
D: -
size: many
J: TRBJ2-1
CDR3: CSVVRATTGLAYNEQFF
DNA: TGCAGCGTTGTCCGGGCCACTACTGGCCTAGCCTACAATGAGCAGTTCTTC

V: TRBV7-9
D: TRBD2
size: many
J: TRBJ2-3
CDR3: CASSFDGGAVDTQYF
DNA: TGTGCCAGCAGCTTCGACGGGGGGGCCGTAGATACGCAGTATTTT

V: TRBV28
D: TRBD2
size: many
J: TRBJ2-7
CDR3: CASTIGLAGGYEQYF
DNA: TGTGCCAGCACCATAGGGTTAGCGGGAGGGTACGAGCAGTACTTC

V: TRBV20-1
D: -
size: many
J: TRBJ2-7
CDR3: CSATPQGYEQYF
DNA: TGCAGTGCTACGCCCCAGGGCTACGAGCAGTACTTC

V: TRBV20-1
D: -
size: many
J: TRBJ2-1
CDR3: CSARGDNEQFF
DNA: TGCAGTGCTAGAGGGGACAATGAGCAGTTCTTC

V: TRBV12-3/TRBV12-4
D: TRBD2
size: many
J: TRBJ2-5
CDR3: CASSLTSGGARETQYF
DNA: TGTGCCAGCAGCCTGACTAGCGGGGGTGCTCGGGAGACCCAGTACTTC

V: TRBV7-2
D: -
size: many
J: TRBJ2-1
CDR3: CASSFLALGGNEQFF
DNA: TGTGCCAGCAGCTTCCTAGCCCTGGGGGGTAATGAGCAGTTCTTC

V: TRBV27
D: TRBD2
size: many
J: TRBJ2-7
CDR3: CASSPVAGGSYEQYF
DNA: TGTGCCAGCAGTCCCGTGGCGGGAGGGTCCTACGAGCAGTACTTC

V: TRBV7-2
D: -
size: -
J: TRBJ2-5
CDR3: CASSLAEPGTPIRVTQYF
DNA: TGTGCCAGCAGCTTAGCCGAGCCCGGGACCCCGATCAGGGTCACCCAGTACTTC

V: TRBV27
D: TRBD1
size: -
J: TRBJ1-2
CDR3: CASSTTTGFSYGYTF
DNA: TGTGCCAGCAGTACCACGACAGGGTTTAGCTATGGCTACACCTTC

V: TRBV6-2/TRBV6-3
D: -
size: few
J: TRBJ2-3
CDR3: CASSSRSRADTQYF
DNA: TGTGCCAGCAGTTCCCGTTCCAGGGCAGATACGCAGTATTTT

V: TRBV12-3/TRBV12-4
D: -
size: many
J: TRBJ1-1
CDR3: CASSLTLGNTEAFF
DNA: TGTGCCAGCAGTTTAACCCTCGGGAACACTGAAGCTTTCTTT

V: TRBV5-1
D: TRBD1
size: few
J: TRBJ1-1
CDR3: CASSRTGDTEAFF
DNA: TGCGCCAGCAGTCGGACAGGGGACACTGAAGCTTTCTTT

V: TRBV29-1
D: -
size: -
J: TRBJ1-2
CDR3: CSVYRADYGYTF
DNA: TGCAGCGTTTACAGGGCGGACTATGGCTACACCTTC

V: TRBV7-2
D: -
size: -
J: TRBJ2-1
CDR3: CASSIDGGIYNEQFF
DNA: TGTGCCAGCAGCATCGATGGGGGGATCTACAATGAGCAGTTCTTC

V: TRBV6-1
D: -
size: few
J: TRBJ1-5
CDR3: CASSMGGDNQPQHF
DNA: TGTGCCAGCTCAATGGGGGGTGACAATCAGCCCCAGCATTTT

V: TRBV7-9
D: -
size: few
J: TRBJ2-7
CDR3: CASSLLRNTGYEQYF
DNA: TGTGCCAGCAGCTTATTGCGGAACACAGGTTACGAGCAGTACTTC

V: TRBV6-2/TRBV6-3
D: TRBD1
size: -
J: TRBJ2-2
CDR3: CASSYSPGQGRAGELFF
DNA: TGTGCCAGCAGTTACTCGCCGGGACAGGGACGGGCCGGGGAGCTGTTTTTT

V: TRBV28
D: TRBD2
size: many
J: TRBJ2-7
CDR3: CANTSGGYEQYF
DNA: TGTGCCAACACTAGCGGGGGTTACGAGCAGTACTTC

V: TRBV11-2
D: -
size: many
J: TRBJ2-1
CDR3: CASSLVGSDRSTYNEQFF
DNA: TGTGCCAGCAGCTTAGTAGGCTCCGACCGTTCAACCTACAATGAGCAGTTCTTC

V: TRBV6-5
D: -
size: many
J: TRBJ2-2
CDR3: CASSYVGGQIGELFF
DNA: TGTGCCAGCAGTTACGTGGGGGGGCAGATCGGGGAGCTGTTTTTT

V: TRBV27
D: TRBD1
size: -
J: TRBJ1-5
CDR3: CASSGQGVQPQHF
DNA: TGTGCCAGCAGTGGACAGGGGGTTCAGCCCCAGCATTTT

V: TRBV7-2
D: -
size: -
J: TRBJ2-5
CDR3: CASNLGTVQETQYF
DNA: TGTGCCAGCAACCTCGGGACGGTCCAAGAGACCCAGTACTTC

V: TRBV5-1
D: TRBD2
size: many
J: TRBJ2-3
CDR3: CASSLWTSGSTDTQYF
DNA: TGCGCCAGCAGCTTGTGGACTAGCGGGAGTACAGATACGCAGTATTTT

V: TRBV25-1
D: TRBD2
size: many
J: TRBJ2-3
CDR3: CASSPNASGRTKDTQYF
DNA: TGTGCCAGCAGTCCCAACGCTAGCGGGAGGACCAAAGATACGCAGTATTTT

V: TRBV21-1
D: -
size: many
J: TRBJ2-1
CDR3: CASSKVAGLVSNEQFF
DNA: TGTGCCAGCAGCAAAGTGGCGGGACTAGTTTCCAATGAGCAGTTCTTC

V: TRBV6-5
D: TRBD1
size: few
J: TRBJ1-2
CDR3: CASSYGGGDGYTF
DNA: TGTGCCAGCAGTTACGGAGGGGGCGATGGCTACACCTTC

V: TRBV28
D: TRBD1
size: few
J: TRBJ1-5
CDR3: CASSLQGEPQHF
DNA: TGTGCCAGCAGTTTACAGGGGGAGCCCCAGCATTTT

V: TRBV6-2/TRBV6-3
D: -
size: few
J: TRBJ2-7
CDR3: CASIRNPRGSEQYF
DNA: TGTGCCAGCATCCGAAACCCCCGTGGAAGCGAGCAGTACTTC

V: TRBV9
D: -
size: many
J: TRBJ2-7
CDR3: CASSVGTTAYEQYF
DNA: TGTGCCAGCAGCGTAGGGACTACAGCCTACGAGCAGTACTTC

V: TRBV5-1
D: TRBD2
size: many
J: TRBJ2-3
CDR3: CASSLRLAGDTQYF
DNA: TGCGCCAGCAGCTTGCGGCTAGCGGGGGATACGCAGTATTTT

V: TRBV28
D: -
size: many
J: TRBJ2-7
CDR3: CAGSTGPYEQYF
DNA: TGTGCCGGGAGTACAGGTCCCTACGAGCAGTACTTC

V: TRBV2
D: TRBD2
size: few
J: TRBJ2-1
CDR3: CASNSGGGNSNEQFF
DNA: TGTGCCAGCAATAGCGGGGGGGGTAATTCGAATGAGCAGTTCTTC

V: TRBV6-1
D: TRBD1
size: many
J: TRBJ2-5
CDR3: CASTPTGTETQYF
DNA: TGTGCCAGCACCCCGACAGGGACAGAGACCCAGTACTTC